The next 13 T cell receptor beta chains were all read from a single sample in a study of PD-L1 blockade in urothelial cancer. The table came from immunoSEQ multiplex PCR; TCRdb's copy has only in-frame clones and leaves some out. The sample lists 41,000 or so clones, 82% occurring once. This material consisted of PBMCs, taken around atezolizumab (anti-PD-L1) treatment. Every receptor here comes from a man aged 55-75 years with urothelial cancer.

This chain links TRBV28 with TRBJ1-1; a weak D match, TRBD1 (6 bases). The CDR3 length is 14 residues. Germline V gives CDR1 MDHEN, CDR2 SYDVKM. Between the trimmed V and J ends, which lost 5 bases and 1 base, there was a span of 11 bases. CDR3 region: CASSARQENTEAFF. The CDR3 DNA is TGTGCCAGCAGTGCCCGACAGGAGAACACTGAAGCTTTCTTT.

The CDR3 nucleotides read TGCGCCAGCAGCCATTCAGGGGGCTCGAACACCGGGGAGCTGTTTTTT. Amino acid sequence: CASSHSGGSNTGELFF. V and J are TRBV4-1 and TRBJ2-2; 8 nucleotides line up with TRBD1. V lost 3 bases and J lost 0; bases outside the gene matches: 3. The germline gives CDR1 MGHRA, CDR2 YSYEKL. CDR3 length equals 16 residues.

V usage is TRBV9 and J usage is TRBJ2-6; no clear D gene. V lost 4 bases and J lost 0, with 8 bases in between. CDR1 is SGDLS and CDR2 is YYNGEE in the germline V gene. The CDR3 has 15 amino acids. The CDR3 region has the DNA TGTGCCAGCAGCCTAGTGAGCTCTGGGGCCAACGTCCTGACTTTC. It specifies CASSLVSSGANVLTF.

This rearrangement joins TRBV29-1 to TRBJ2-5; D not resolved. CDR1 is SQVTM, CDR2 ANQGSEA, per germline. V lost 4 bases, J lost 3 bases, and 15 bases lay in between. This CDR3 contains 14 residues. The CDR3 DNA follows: TGCAGCGTTGCTTTACCCTTAGTCGAAGAGACCCAGTACTTC. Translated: CSVALPLVEETQYF.

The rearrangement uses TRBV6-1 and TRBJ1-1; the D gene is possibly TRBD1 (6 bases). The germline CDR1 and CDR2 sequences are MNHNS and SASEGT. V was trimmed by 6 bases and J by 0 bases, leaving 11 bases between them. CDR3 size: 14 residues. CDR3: CASSSDRLNTEAFF. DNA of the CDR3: TGTGCCAGCAGCTCGGACAGATTGAACACTGAAGCTTTCTTT.

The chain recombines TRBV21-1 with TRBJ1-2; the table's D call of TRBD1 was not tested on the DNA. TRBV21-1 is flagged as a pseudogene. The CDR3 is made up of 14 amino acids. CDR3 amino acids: CASSIHPGLQGYTF. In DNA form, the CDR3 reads TGTGCCAGCAGCATACATCCAGGCTTGCAGGGCTACACCTTC.

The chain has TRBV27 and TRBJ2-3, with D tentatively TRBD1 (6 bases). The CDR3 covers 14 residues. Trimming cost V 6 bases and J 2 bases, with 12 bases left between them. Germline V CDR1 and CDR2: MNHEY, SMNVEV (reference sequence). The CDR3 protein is CASRTTGPTDTQYF. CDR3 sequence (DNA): TGTGCCAGCAGAACTACAGGGCCCACAGATACGCAGTATTTT.

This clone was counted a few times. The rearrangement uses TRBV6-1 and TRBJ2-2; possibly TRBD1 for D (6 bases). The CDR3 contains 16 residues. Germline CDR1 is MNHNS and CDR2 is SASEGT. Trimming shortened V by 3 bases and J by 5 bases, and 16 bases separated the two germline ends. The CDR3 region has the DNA TGTGCCAGCAGTGACCCTACAGGGTTGGAAACCGGGGAGCTGTTTTTT. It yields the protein CASSDPTGLETGELFF.

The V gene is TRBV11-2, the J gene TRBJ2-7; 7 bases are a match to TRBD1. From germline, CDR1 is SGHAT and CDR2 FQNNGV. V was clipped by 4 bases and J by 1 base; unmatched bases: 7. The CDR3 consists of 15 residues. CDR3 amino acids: CASSSTDRRSYEQYF. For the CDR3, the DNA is TGTGCCAGCAGCTCTACGGACAGGCGGTCCTACGAGCAGTACTTC.

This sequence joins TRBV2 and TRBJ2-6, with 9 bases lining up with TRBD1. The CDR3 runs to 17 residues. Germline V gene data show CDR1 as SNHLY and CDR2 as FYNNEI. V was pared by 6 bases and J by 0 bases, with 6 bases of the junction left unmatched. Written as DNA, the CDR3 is TGTGCCAGCAGGCCGGGACAGGGTGCCTCTGGGGCCAACGTCCTGACTTTC. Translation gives CASRPGQGASGANVLTF.

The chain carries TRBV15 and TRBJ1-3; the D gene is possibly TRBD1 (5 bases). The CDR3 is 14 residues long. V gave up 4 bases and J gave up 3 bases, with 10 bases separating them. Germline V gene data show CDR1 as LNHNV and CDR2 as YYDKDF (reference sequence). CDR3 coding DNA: TGTGCCACCAGCATGGGGCGAGATGGAAACACCATATATTTT. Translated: CATSMGRDGNTIYF.

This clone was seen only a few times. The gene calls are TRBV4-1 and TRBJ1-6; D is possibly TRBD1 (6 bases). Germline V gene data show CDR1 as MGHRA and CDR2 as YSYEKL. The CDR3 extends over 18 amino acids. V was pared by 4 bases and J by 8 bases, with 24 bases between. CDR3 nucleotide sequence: TGCGCCAGCAGCCGGGACACCGGAGTAGGGTCTTCGGATTCACCCCTCCACTTT. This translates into CASSRDTGVGSSDSPLHF.

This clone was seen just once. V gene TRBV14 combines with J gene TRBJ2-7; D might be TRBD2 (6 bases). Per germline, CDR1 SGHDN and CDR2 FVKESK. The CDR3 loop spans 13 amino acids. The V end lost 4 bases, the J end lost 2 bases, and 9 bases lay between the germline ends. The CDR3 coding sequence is TGTGCCAGCAGCCTCGGAGGGACCTACGAGCAGTACTTC. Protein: CASSLGGTYEQYF.